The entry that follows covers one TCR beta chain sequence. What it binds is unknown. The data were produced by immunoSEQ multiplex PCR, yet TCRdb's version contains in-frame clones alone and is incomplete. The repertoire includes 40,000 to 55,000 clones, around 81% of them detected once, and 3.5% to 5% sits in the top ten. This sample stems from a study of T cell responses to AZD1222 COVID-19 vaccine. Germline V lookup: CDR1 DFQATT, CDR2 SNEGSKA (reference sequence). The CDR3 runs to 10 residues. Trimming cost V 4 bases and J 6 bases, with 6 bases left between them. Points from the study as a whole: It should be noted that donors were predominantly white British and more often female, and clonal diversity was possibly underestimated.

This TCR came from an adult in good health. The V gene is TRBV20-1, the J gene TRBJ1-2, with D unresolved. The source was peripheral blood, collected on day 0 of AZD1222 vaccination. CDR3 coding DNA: TGCAGTGCTATGACACATGGCTACACCTTC. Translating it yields CSAMTHGYTF.